These 30 T cell receptor beta chains were sequenced from one sample in a study of cytomegalovirus exposure and HLA in healthy donors. Primers included in the PCR were 60 Vbeta and 13 Jbeta primers. The table came from immunoSEQ multiplex PCR; TCRdb's copy has only in-frame clones and leaves some out. The sample has around 130,000 clones; around 72% are singletons. The sequenced material came from PBMCs. The receptors were sampled from a human donor in good health.

With respect to this clone: Distinct nucleotide sequences in the sample also encode this CDR3. The chain couples TRBV5-6 to TRBJ1-1, with D hard to call. V lost 4 bases and J lost 3, with 13 bases in between. Germline loops: CDR1 SGHDT, CDR2 YYEEEE. CDR3 length: 14 residues. The CDR3 DNA reads TGTGCCAGCAGCCCCTTACTTAGCTACACTGAAGCTTTCTTT. It translates to CASSPLLSYTEAFF.

The CDR3 loop reads CASSETVTTGELFF. CDR3 DNA sequence: TGTGCCAGCAGTGAAACAGTAACGACCGGGGAGCTGTTTTTT. The chain links TRBV2 to TRBJ2-2; D is ambiguous. The CDR3 is made up of 14 amino acids. Trimming took off 2 bases at V and 5 bases at J, with 9 bases between the two ends. Looked up from germline, CDR1 is SNHLY and CDR2 is FYNNEI.

This sequence joins TRBV25-1 and TRBJ1-1; no reliable D call. V lost 6 bases and J lost 1, with 12 bases in between. The CDR3 length is 14 residues. Germline assignment: CDR1 MGHDK and CDR2 SYGVNS. CDR3 sequence: CASREFGENTEAFF. In DNA, the CDR3 is TGTGCCAGCAGGGAGTTCGGGGAGAACACTGAAGCTTTCTTT.

This sequence joins TRBV7-9 and TRBJ1-2; tentatively, D is TRBD1 (5 bases). V was clipped by 5 bases and J by 10 bases, with 17 bases between them. CDR3 size: 13 residues. Germline V gene lookup returns CDR1 SEHNR and CDR2 FQNEAQ (reference sequence). In DNA form, the CDR3 reads TGTGCCAGCAGCCCTAGTGGGGCTGGCGTCTACACCTTC. Translated: CASSPSGAGVYTF.

As concerns this clone: The same CDR3 arises from other DNA sequences in this sample as well. The chain joins TRBV7-8 to TRBJ2-7, with D perhaps TRBD2 (6 bases). From germline, CDR1 is SGHVS and CDR2 FQNEAQ. Trimming shortened V by 3 bases and J by 12 bases, and 21 bases separated the two germline ends. The CDR3 length is 14 residues. CDR3 sequence: CASSLVTRGAEGYF. As DNA, the CDR3 is TGTGCCAGCAGCTTGGTGACTAGAGGGGCAGAGGGGTACTTC.

The chain carries TRBV30 and TRBJ2-5; 7 bases map to TRBD2. V was clipped by 2 bases and J by 5 bases; unmatched bases: 8. Germline values: CDR1 GTSNPN, CDR2 SVGIG (reference sequence). The CDR3 spans 14 residues. CDR3 in DNA: TGTGCCTGGAGTAGCGGGGACCCCGGCGAGACCCAGTACTTC. Translating gives CAWSSGDPGETQYF.

This clone came up a few times. The chain uses TRBV5-1 and TRBJ2-7; 7 positions agree with TRBD2. Germline V gene sequence: CDR1 SGHRS, CDR2 YFSETQ. V was pared by 3 bases and J by 3 bases, with 15 bases of the junction left unmatched. This CDR3 contains 17 residues. The CDR3 is CASSWKRDQTGRYEQYF. The CDR3 nucleotides read TGCGCCAGCAGCTGGAAGCGGGACCAAACGGGACGCTACGAGCAGTACTTC.

The rearrangement joins TRBV6-5 to TRBJ1-2; the D gene is possibly TRBD1 (5 bases). The CDR3 runs to 12 residues. V lost 5 bases to trimming and J lost 8 bases, with 12 bases between them. Per the germline V gene, CDR1 is MNHEY and CDR2 is SVGAGI. The CDR3 reads CASSDSFGGYTF. CDR3 DNA: TGTGCCAGCAGTGACAGTTTCGGGGGCTACACCTTC.

This chain joins TRBV19 and TRBJ1-2, with D perhaps matching TRBD1 (5 bases). V was pared by 3 bases and J by 5 bases, with 10 bases between. The CDR3 loop spans 13 amino acids. Germline loops: CDR1 LNHDA, CDR2 SQIVND (reference sequence). The CDR3 protein is CASSIDSAYGYTF. The CDR3 DNA sequence: TGTGCCAGTAGTATCGACAGCGCTTATGGCTACACCTTC.

This clone showed up just once. The chain employs TRBV4-2 and TRBJ1-5, with 8 bases identical to TRBD1. J gave up 1 base and V 2 bases, and 1 base lay outside the gene matches. The CDR3 is 15 amino acids. CDR1 is LGHNA, CDR2 YNFKEQ, per germline. The CDR3 region has the DNA TGTGCCAGCAGCCAAACAGGGGGAAGCAATCAGCCCCAGCATTTT. It encodes CASSQTGGSNQPQHF.

This chain connects TRBV10-1 to TRBJ2-7, with D possibly TRBD2 on 7 matching bases. The germline V gene encodes CDR1 WNHNN and CDR2 SYGVQD (reference sequence). Trimming shortened V by 3 bases and J by 12 bases, and 9 bases separated the two germline ends. This CDR3 has 10 residues. CDR3 DNA: TGCGCCAGCAGTGATAGGGGGGGGTACTTC. The encoded protein is CASSDRGGYF.

This clone was observed once. This chain uses TRBV4-3 with TRBJ2-2; TRBD2 matches 11 bases. J was trimmed by 7 bases and V by 2 bases; bases with no gene match: 6. The CDR3 is made up of 16 amino acids. The germline V gene has CDR1 LGHNA and CDR2 YSLEER. The CDR3 nucleotides are TGCGCCAGCAGCCAATCCGGGACTAGCGGTTTCGGGGAGCTGTTTTTT. Translated, it gives CASSQSGTSGFGELFF.

The chain recombines TRBV7-9 with TRBJ2-3; 11 positions agree with TRBD2. The CDR3 contains 17 residues. The V gene's germline CDR1 is SEHNR and CDR2 FQNEAQ (reference sequence). The ends lost 3 bases at V and 0 bases at J; junction bases unmatched: 5. CDR3 bases: TGTGCCAGCAGCTTCCAACTAGCGGGGGTAAGCACAGATACGCAGTATTTT. Its translation: CASSFQLAGVSTDTQYF.

The chain carries TRBV6-5 and TRBJ2-2; 7 nucleotides line up with TRBD1. Germline V gene data show CDR1 as MNHEY and CDR2 as SVGAGI. Unmatched junction bases numbered 4, after V lost 1 base and J lost 5 bases. The CDR3 length is 15 residues. The CDR3: CASSYWDRKTGELFF. CDR3 coding DNA: TGTGCCAGCAGTTACTGGGACAGAAAGACCGGGGAGCTGTTTTTT.

J is TRBJ2-7 and V is TRBV6-5, with a possible D match to TRBD1 (5 bases). Germline CDR1 reads MNHEY; CDR2 reads SVGAGI. V gave up 0 bases and J gave up 2 bases, with 11 bases separating them. The length of the CDR3 is 15 residues. The CDR3 nucleotides are TGTGCCAGCAGTTACTCGACAGCCCGAACCTACGAGCAGTACTTC. This gives the protein CASSYSTARTYEQYF.

The V call is TRBV28, the J call TRBJ2-1; the match to TRBD2 covers 7 bases. This CDR3 region has 14 residues. V lost 6 bases, J lost 10 bases, and 12 bases stayed unmatched. Germline V CDR1 and CDR2: MDHEN, SYDVKM. The DNA for the CDR3 is TGTGCCAGCAGGTTAGCGGGTACTTCAACAGAGCAGTTCTTC. Protein: CASRLAGTSTEQFF. Looking up the rest from reference TRBV28 and TRBJ2-1 gives the full variable domain: DVKVTQSSRYLVKRTGEKVFLECVQDMDHENMFWYRQDPGLGLRLIYFSYDVKMKEKGDIPEGYSVSREKKERFSLILESASTNQTSMYLCASRLAGTSTEQFFGPGTRLTVL.

The chain couples TRBV7-9 to TRBJ1-1; maybe TRBD1 (6 bases). The CDR3 contains 14 residues. CDR1 SEHNR and CDR2 FQNEAQ come from the germline V gene (reference sequence). Trimming left V 1 base short and J 1 base short, with 7 bases between. The CDR3 nucleotides are TGTGCCAGCAGCTTAGGACAGGCGAACACTGAAGCTTTCTTT. Encoded protein: CASSLGQANTEAFF.

The chain employs TRBV4-1 and TRBJ2-3; 7 bases match TRBD1. CDR1 MGHRA and CDR2 YSYEKL come from the germline V gene. With V trimmed by 3 bases and J by 5 bases, 5 bases remained unmatched. This CDR3 spans 14 amino acids. CDR3 sequence reads: CASSQTGTGDTQYF. The DNA of the CDR3 is TGCGCCAGCAGCCAGACAGGGACCGGAGATACGCAGTATTTT.

This sequence joins TRBV5-1 and TRBJ2-2, with a weak D call TRBD1 (5 bases). Germline CDR1 reads SGHRS; CDR2 reads YFSETQ. The CDR3 is 15 residues long. Trimming took 0 bases from V and 1 from J, leaving 7 bases between them. The CDR3 nucleotides read TGCGCCAGCAGCTTGGCCCAGGGGAACACCGGGGAGCTGTTTTTT. The encoded protein is CASSLAQGNTGELFF.

Only one count was recorded for this clone. J is TRBJ2-7 and V is TRBV27; D might be TRBD2 (7 bases). V gave up 3 bases and J gave up 5 bases, with 14 bases separating them. The CDR3 extends over 14 amino acids. CDR1 and CDR2 (germline): MNHEY, SMNVEV (reference sequence). CDR3 sequence (DNA): TGTGCCAGCAGTTTTCGAACGGGGGGCGACGAGCAGTACTTC. It is translated as CASSFRTGGDEQYF.

V gene TRBV7-9 combines with J gene TRBJ2-1; D is unresolved. The CDR3 is 13 residues long. Trimming removed 0 bases from V and 10 bases from J, with 10 bases in between. Germline assignment: CDR1 SEHNR and CDR2 FQNEAQ (reference sequence). This chain's CDR3 is CASSLARSREQFF. The CDR3 DNA is TGTGCCAGCAGCTTAGCGCGTTCCCGGGAGCAGTTCTTC.

V usage is TRBV27 and J usage is TRBJ2-5; D is uncertain. Per germline, CDR1 MNHEY and CDR2 SMNVEV (reference sequence). The CDR3 is 13 amino acids. V lost 3 bases, J lost 14 bases, and 19 bases lay in between. The CDR3 region has the DNA TGTGCCAGCAGTTTCAGAGGTGGAACTACTCTTTACTTC. This encodes CASSFRGGTTLYF.

The chain combines TRBV5-1 with TRBJ2-7, with D unresolved. This CDR3 comprises 12 residues. Germline CDR1 SGHRS, CDR2 YFSETQ. Trimming pared 5 bases from V and 4 bases from J, leaving 10 bases between. CDR3 in amino acids: CASSREAYEQYF. CDR3 bases: TGCGCCAGCAGTCGTGAAGCGTACGAGCAGTACTTC.

This chain uses TRBV7-2 with TRBJ1-2; a weak D match, TRBD1 (5 bases). Germline lookup yields CDR1 SGHTA and CDR2 FQGNSA. The V and J ends lost 2 bases and 7 bases respectively, with 14 bases between them. The CDR3 contains 14 residues. CDR3 region: CASSLNAGRSGYTF. DNA of the CDR3: TGTGCCAGCAGCTTAAATGCGGGACGGAGTGGCTACACCTTC.

The V call is TRBV10-3, the J call TRBJ1-4; the D gene is possibly TRBD1 (6 bases). The CDR3 is 16 amino acids. Germline V gene lookup returns CDR1 ENHRY and CDR2 SYGVKD. V lost 1 base and J lost 3, with 12 bases in between. DNA of the CDR3: TGTGCCATCAGTGAGTTCTGGGACACTTCTAATGAAAAACTGTTTTTT. Translating gives CAISEFWDTSNEKLFF.

The chain has TRBV5-1 and TRBJ2-7; D possibly corresponds to TRBD2 (5 bases). Germline CDR1 reads SGHRS; CDR2 reads YFSETQ. The CDR3 length is 14 residues. The V and J ends lost 0 bases and 6 bases respectively, with 13 bases between them. The CDR3 DNA reads as TGCGCCAGCAGCTTGGTTCGGGGAACGGCCGAGCAGTACTTC. Protein sequence: CASSLVRGTAEQYF.

With regard to this clone: Sequence at one end of the junction differs from germline and may be a read error. The chain links TRBV7-6 to TRBJ2-5; D is perhaps TRBD2 (6 bases). The CDR3 runs to 14 residues. The germline gives CDR1 SGHVS, CDR2 FNYEAQ. CDR3 amino acids: CASTPGGAPVSTNF. CDR3 coding DNA: TGTGCCAGCACCCCCGGGGGAGCCCCGGTCTCGACGAACTTC.

This chain connects TRBV27 to TRBJ2-7; 12 bases align to TRBD2. The ends lost 6 bases at V and 6 bases at J; junction bases unmatched: 21. This CDR3 is built from 19 residues. Germline CDR1 MNHEY, CDR2 SMNVEV (reference sequence). CDR3 DNA sequence: TGTGCCAGCAGCCAAGGGACTAGCGGGCTGGATGCCCCTCTACGCGAGCAGTACTTC. Its protein product is CASSQGTSGLDAPLREQYF.

This clone has just a few counts. The chain has TRBV29-1 and TRBJ1-1, with D maybe TRBD1 (6 bases). Trimming took off 7 bases at V and 3 bases at J, with 18 bases between the two ends. Germline CDR1 is SQVTM and CDR2 is ANQGSEA. This CDR3 has 14 residues. This chain's CDR3 is CSALLGGADTEAFF. CDR3 DNA: TGCAGCGCCTTACTAGGGGGGGCGGACACTGAAGCTTTCTTT. The whole variable domain, remainder taken from reference TRBV29-1 and TRBJ1-1, is SAVISQKPSRDICQRGTSLTIQCQVDSQVTMMFWYRQQPGQSLTLIATANQGSEATYESGFVIDKFPISRPNLTFSTLTVSNMSPEDSSIYLCSALLGGADTEAFFGQGTRLTVV.

The chain has TRBV6-6 and TRBJ2-1, with 11 nucleotides matching TRBD2. The length of the CDR3 is 15 residues. Trimming took 5 bases from V and 2 from J; bases not matched to a gene: 2. From germline, CDR1 is MNHNY and CDR2 SVGAGI (reference sequence). CDR3 coding DNA: TGTGCCAGCAGTCTTAGCGGGGGGGCCTACAATGAGCAGTTCTTC. Protein sequence: CASSLSGGAYNEQFF.